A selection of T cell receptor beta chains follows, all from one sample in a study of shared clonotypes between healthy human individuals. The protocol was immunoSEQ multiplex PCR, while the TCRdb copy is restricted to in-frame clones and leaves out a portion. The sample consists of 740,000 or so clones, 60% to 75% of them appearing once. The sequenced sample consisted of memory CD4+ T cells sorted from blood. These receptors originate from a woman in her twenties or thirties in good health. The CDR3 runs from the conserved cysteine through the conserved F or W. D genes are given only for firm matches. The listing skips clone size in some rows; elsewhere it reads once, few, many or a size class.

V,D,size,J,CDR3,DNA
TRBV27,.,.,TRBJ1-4,CASSLSGLGEKLFF,TGTGCCAGCAGTTTATCAGGCTTGGGTGAAAAACTGTTTTTT
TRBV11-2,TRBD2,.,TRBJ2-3,CASSRLAGNTDTQYF,TGTGCCAGCAGCCGACTAGCGGGAAACACAGATACGCAGTATTTT
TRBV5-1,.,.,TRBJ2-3,CASSFSLVTDTDTQYF,TGCGCCAGCAGCTTTTCCCTAGTTACGGACACAGATACGCAGTATTTT
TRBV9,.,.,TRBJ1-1,CASSVSWGGTEAFF,TGTGCCAGCAGCGTTTCCTGGGGGGGCACTGAAGCTTTCTTT
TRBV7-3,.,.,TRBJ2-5,CASSPGAEETQYF,TGTGCCAGCAGCCCCGGCGCCGAAGAGACCCAGTACTTC
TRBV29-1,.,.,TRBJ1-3,CSVRMQMDSSGNTIYF,TGCAGCGTGCGCATGCAAATGGACTCCTCTGGAAACACCATATATTTT
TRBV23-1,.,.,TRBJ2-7,CASSTEPSARIIYEQYF,TGCGCCAGCAGCACAGAACCTTCAGCCCGAATAATTTACGAGCAGTACTTC
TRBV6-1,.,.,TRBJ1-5,CASSEAPVVQTSNQPQHF,TGTGCCAGCAGTGAAGCCCCTGTGGTACAGACTAGCAATCAGCCCCAGCATTTT
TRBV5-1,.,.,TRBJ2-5,CASSPHDGETQYF,TGCGCCAGCAGCCCACACGATGGAGAGACCCAGTACTTC
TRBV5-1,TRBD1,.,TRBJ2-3,CASSSGRTGKGTDTQYF,TGCGCCAGCAGCTCCGGTCGGACAGGGAAAGGCACAGATACGCAGTATTTT
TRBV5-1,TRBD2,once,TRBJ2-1,CASRRGLAGPLGEQFF,TGCGCCAGCAGACGGGGACTAGCGGGCCCACTTGGTGAGCAGTTCTTC
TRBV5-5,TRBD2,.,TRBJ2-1,CASSVQLAANVMREQFF,TGTGCCAGCAGCGTACAACTAGCGGCCAACGTTATGAGGGAGCAGTTCTTC
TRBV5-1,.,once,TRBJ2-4,CASSLGTAGKNIQYF,TGCGCCAGCAGCTTGGGGACAGCAGGCAAAAACATTCAGTACTTC
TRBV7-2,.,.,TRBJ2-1,CASSSHGLARMFF,TGTGCCAGCAGCTCCCACGGACTGGCGCGGATGTTCTTC
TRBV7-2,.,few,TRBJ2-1,CASSLVSLTYNEQFF,TGTGCCAGCAGCTTAGTGTCGTTAACCTACAATGAGCAGTTCTTC
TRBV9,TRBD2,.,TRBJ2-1,CASSETSGSSYNEQFF,TGTGCCAGCAGCGAAACTAGCGGGAGCTCCTACAATGAGCAGTTCTTC
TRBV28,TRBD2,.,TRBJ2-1,CATNLGSASGRGEQFF,TGTGCCACCAATCTAGGTAGTGCTAGCGGGAGGGGTGAGCAGTTCTTC
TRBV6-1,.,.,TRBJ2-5,CASSALLASETQYF,TGTGCCAGCAGTGCCTTACTAGCTTCCGAGACCCAGTACTTC
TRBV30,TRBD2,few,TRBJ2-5,CAWKSGLAETQYF,TGTGCCTGGAAATCGGGACTAGCCGAGACCCAGTACTTC
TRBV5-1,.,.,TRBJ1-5,CASSRTGAETQPQHF,TGCGCCAGCAGCCGAACCGGGGCAGAAACGCAGCCCCAGCATTTT